This is a list of T cell receptor beta chains from one sample in a study of Graves' ophthalmopathy and Graves' hyperthyroidism. TCRdb re-called the multiplex PCR reads with MiXCR, one entry per CDR3 protein. The repertoire has 400,000 to 450,000 distinct CDR3 sequences, roughly 21% of them found once; the top ten carry around 3.1%. The sample taken for sequencing was peripheral blood. All receptors come from a woman aged 18 to 35 with stable Graves' hyperthyroidism. Both conserved end residues are part of each CDR3.

V	J	CDR3
TRBV7-2	TRBJ1-1	CASSFGTPAVEAFF
TRBV25-1	TRBJ1-2	CASQGTRSTNYGYTF
TRBV30	TRBJ2-4	CAWRLGNIQYF
TRBV20-1	TRBJ2-7	CSAREVYEQYF
TRBV7-9	TRBJ2-7	CASSSVSAYEQYF
TRBV28	TRBJ1-5	CASSLKAEPQHF
TRBV30	TRBJ2-7	CAWRNRGHSYEQYF
TRBV7-2	TRBJ2-5	CASSSGTNKETQYF
TRBV12-3/TRBV12-4	TRBJ1-2	CASSGGTGVFRYTF
TRBV2	TRBJ2-5	CASTEGGGLYQETQYF
TRBV19	TRBJ1-2	CASTTGGNYGYTF
TRBV19	TRBJ1-2	CASSPWDGGNYGYTF
TRBV28	TRBJ1-2	CASTMGEAYGYTF
TRBV11-3	TRBJ1-5	CASSSLTGGNQPQHF
TRBV6-1	TRBJ2-7	CASTILGEEQYF
TRBV5-1	TRBJ1-2	CASSGTGDGGYTF
TRBV6-5	TRBJ2-7	CATIRRTGSYEQYF